This TCR beta chain was sequenced in a study of blood T cell repertoires in COVID-19. For the study at large: Whether acute or convalescent, the COVID-19 samples came from the United States, Italy and Spain.

The protocol was immunoSEQ multiplex PCR, while the TCRdb copy is restricted to in-frame clones and leaves out a portion. The sample lists 240,000 or so clones; around 89% were seen once. Trimming cost V 6 bases and J 7 bases; bases outside gene matches: 7. Germline V gene lookup returns CDR1 LNHDA and CDR2 SQIVND (reference sequence). The CDR3 totals 14 residues. Participant-reported clinical history was the basis for cohort assignment. Among Cohort 3 donors, those recovered had two negative PCRs, clearance, or symptom resolution. The V and J genes are TRBV19 and TRBJ1-2, with TRBD1 matching 11 bases. The specimen sequenced was PBMCs or T cells enriched from blood (not recorded which). The sequence came from a man aged 35 to 55 who had recovered from COVID-19. CDR3 DNA sequence: TGTGCCAGTAGCCTATGGGACAGGGGGACTGGCTACACCTTC. Its protein is CASSLWDRGTGYTF. The full variable domain, with the rest looked up from reference TRBV19 and TRBJ1-2, is DGGITQSPKYLFRKEGQNVTLSCEQNLNHDAMYWYRQDPGQGLRLIYYSQIVNDFQKGDIAEGYSVSREKKESFPLTVTSAQKNPTAFYLCASSLWDRGTGYTFGSGTRLTVV.